Each of the 7 T cell receptor beta chains below was sequenced from the same sample in a study of blood T cell repertoires in COVID-19. Sequencing was performed with immunoSEQ multiplex PCR; in TCRdb, only in-frame clones are kept and a portion is missing. The sample shows about 210,000 clones, roughly 86% of them seen only once. Sequencing was carried out using peripheral blood. The source is a middle-aged woman with acute or convalescent COVID-19.

The rearrangement uses TRBV7-2 and TRBJ1-1; no reliable D call. Germline loops: CDR1 SGHTA, CDR2 FQGNSA. V was pared by 2 bases and J by 4 bases, with 11 bases between. This CDR3 spans 14 amino acids. CDR3: CASSLYMRVTEAFF. For the CDR3, the DNA is TGTGCCAGCAGCTTATACATGAGGGTCACTGAAGCTTTCTTT.

The sample holds one count of this clone. The CDR3 loop reads CASSSAYEQYF. DNA for the CDR3: TGTGCCAGCAGCTCCGCCTACGAGCAGTACTTC. J is TRBJ2-7 and V is TRBV11-2; no clear D gene. This CDR3 is 11 amino acids long. The germline V gene encodes CDR1 SGHAT and CDR2 FQNNGV. Trimming shortened V by 4 bases and J by 2 bases, and 3 bases separated the two germline ends.

This clone was picked up one time. This chain connects TRBV5-4 to TRBJ1-4, with TRBD1 identical over 8 bases. Germline assignment: CDR1 SGHNT and CDR2 YYREEE (reference sequence). V shed 1 base and J 7 bases; nucleotides not matched to a gene: 3. This CDR3 contains 14 residues. The CDR3 DNA sequence: TGTGCCAGCAGCTTGCAGGGGGCATCTGAAAAACTGTTTTTT. Translated: CASSLQGASEKLFF.

The V and J genes are TRBV6-5 and TRBJ2-7; TRBD1 matches 8 bases. Germline CDR1 reads MNHEY; CDR2 reads SVGAGI. The CDR3 is 14 residues long. Unmatched junction bases numbered 2, after V lost 2 bases and J lost 2 bases. For the CDR3, the DNA is TGTGCCAGCAGTTACAGGACAGGGACCTACGAGCAGTACTTC. It is translated as CASSYRTGTYEQYF.

This chain links TRBV10-2 with TRBJ1-2; 7 bases line up with TRBD1. The V and J ends lost 2 bases and 3 bases, in that order; junction bases with no gene match: 0. This CDR3 is 13 amino acids long. Germline CDR1 and CDR2: WSHSY and SAAADI. The CDR3 loop reads CASSEQGDYGYTF. The CDR3 region has the DNA TGCGCCAGCAGTGAGCAGGGGGACTATGGCTACACCTTC.

V gene TRBV19 combines with J gene TRBJ2-2; D is undetermined. The germline V gene encodes CDR1 LNHDA and CDR2 SQIVND (reference sequence). The ends were cut back, 3 bases at V and 1 base at J, with 9 bases in the middle. The CDR3 consists of 15 residues. The CDR3 nucleotides read TGTGCCAGTAGTATGGTCCTAGGGAACACCGGGGAGCTGTTTTTT. Encoded protein: CASSMVLGNTGELFF.

The chain carries TRBV13 and TRBJ2-7, with 8 bases matching TRBD2. The CDR3 consists of 14 residues. Trimming took 3 bases from V and 3 from J; bases not matched to a gene: 4. The germline V gene has CDR1 PRHDT and CDR2 FYEKMQ (reference sequence). In DNA form, the CDR3 reads TGTGCCAGCAGCTTCACCAGCGGGAGCTACGAGCAGTACTTC. Its protein product is CASSFTSGSYEQYF.